Shown below are 16 T cell receptor beta chains from a single sample sequenced in a study of cytotoxic CD8 clonotypes in ibrutinib-treated CLL. Repertoires were generated with immunoSEQ multiplex PCR, while TCRdb's copy carries only in-frame clones and drops some. The profile shows some 27,000 clones, 45% to 60% of them singletons. The sample here was PBMCs, taken before ibrutinib treatment. These receptors were obtained from a human donor with chronic lymphocytic leukemia.

The chain links TRBV5-1 to TRBJ1-2; possible D gene TRBD1, 5 bases. CDR3 length equals 16 residues. CDR1 and CDR2 (germline): SGHRS, YFSETQ. With 0 bases removed from V and 7 bases from J, the gap between germline ends came to 19 bases. CDR3 DNA: TGCGCCAGCAGCTTGGCGGGCGGGGCGAGTAGTAGTGGCTACACCTTC. Amino acids: CASSLAGGASSSGYTF.

This clone was recorded a few times. This sequence joins TRBV29-1 and TRBJ2-1; a possible D gene is TRBD1 (6 bases). There are 15 residues in the CDR3. V lost 0 bases, J lost 1 base, and 10 bases lay in between. The germline CDR1 and CDR2 sequences are SQVTM and ANQGSEA. CDR3 sequence reads: CSVEDRQGSYNEQFF. CDR3 in DNA: TGCAGCGTTGAAGATCGGCAGGGGTCCTACAATGAGCAGTTCTTC.

This clone was picked up a small number of times. The gene calls are TRBV4-1 and TRBJ1-5; no clear D gene. V lost 0 bases to trimming and J lost 3 bases, with 9 bases between them. From germline, CDR1 is MGHRA and CDR2 YSYEKL. This CDR3 comprises 15 residues. In nucleotides, the CDR3 is TGCGCCAGCAGCCAAGATAGCGACAACAATCAGCCCCAGCATTTT. Protein product: CASSQDSDNNQPQHF.

This clone came up once. The chain uses TRBV2 and TRBJ2-5; 13 bases fit TRBD2. V shed 8 bases, J shed 0 bases, and the junction held 12 bases outside the gene matches. CDR1 SNHLY and CDR2 FYNNEI come from the germline V gene. The CDR3 runs to 18 residues. The CDR3 loop reads CASAPWTSGGWYQETQYF. The CDR3, as DNA: TGTGCCAGCGCCCCGTGGACTAGCGGGGGATGGTACCAAGAGACCCAGTACTTC.

This rearrangement joins TRBV4-1 to TRBJ1-1; D ambiguous. Trimming left V 0 bases short and J 4 bases short, with 0 bases between. Per germline, CDR1 MGHRA and CDR2 YSYEKL. There are 11 residues in the CDR3. CDR3 loop: CASSQDTEAFF. CDR3 DNA sequence: TGCGCCAGCAGCCAAGACACTGAAGCTTTCTTT.

This clone is categorized as medium-sized. The rearrangement links TRBV18 to TRBJ1-4, with D perhaps TRBD1 (6 bases). Trimming took off 3 bases at V and 6 bases at J, with 14 bases between the two ends. CDR1 KGHSH and CDR2 LQKENI come from the germline V gene. The CDR3 sequence is 15 residues long. CDR3 sequence: CASSPTGTTYEKLFF. The CDR3 nucleotides are TGTGCCAGCTCACCCACCGGGACAACGTATGAAAAACTGTTTTTT.

The chain recombines TRBV18 with TRBJ1-2; maybe TRBD1 (6 bases). Germline V gene lookup returns CDR1 KGHSH and CDR2 LQKENI. V was clipped by 5 bases and J by 0 bases, with 22 bases between them. There are 18 residues in the CDR3. The DNA of the CDR3 is TGTGCCAGCTCAGGGTCATATTACGGACAGCCGTCTAACTATGGCTACACCTTC. As protein: CASSGSYYGQPSNYGYTF. The variable domain in full, with the rest retrieved from reference TRBV18 and TRBJ1-2, is NAGVMQNPRHLVRRRGQEARLRCSPMKGHSHVYWYRQLPEEGLKFMVYLQKENIIDESGMPKERFSAEFPKEGPSILRIQQVVRGDSAAYFCASSGSYYGQPSNYGYTFGSGTRLTVV.

The V call is TRBV28, the J call TRBJ2-5; D unresolved. Germline-derived CDR1 and CDR2 are MDHEN and SYDVKM. Trimming removed 3 bases at V and 3 bases at J, with 14 bases between. The CDR3 consists of 15 residues. CDR3 residues: CASSFRVGGEETQYF. CDR3 bases: TGTGCCAGCAGTTTTAGGGTTGGCGGTGAAGAGACCCAGTACTTC.

This clone was seen a handful of times. This chain uses TRBV7-9 with TRBJ2-2, with unresolved D. Trimming stripped 5 bases from V and 2 bases from J, with 9 bases between. The CDR3 is 14 amino acids. Germline values: CDR1 SEHNR, CDR2 FQNEAQ (reference sequence). CDR3 loop: CASSPTRNTGELFF. CDR3 coding DNA: TGTGCCAGCAGCCCCACGAGAAACACCGGGGAGCTGTTTTTT.

V gene TRBV19 combines with J gene TRBJ2-7; the D call may be TRBD1 or TRBD2 (5 bases each). This CDR3 has 13 amino acids. Deletions cut 3 bases from V and 3 bases from J, with 9 bases between. Germline V gene sequence: CDR1 LNHDA, CDR2 SQIVND (reference sequence). CDR3 sequence: CASSMRGNYEQYF. The CDR3 DNA reads as TGTGCCAGTAGTATGAGGGGCAACTACGAGCAGTACTTC.

The gene calls are TRBV12-5 and TRBJ1-5; 7 bases line up with TRBD1. Germline loops: CDR1 LGHNT, CDR2 FRNRAP. The CDR3 has 12 amino acids. The J segment lost 11 bases and the V segment lost 7 bases, leaving 8 bases of the junction unmatched. CDR3 in amino acids: CASAKQGLAQHF. The CDR3 DNA reads TGTGCTAGTGCCAAACAGGGGTTGGCCCAGCATTTT.

The sample holds a few counts of this clone. The V call is TRBV7-2, the J call TRBJ2-7; D may be TRBD1 (6 bases). Trimming took 5 bases from V and 2 from J, leaving 10 bases between them. Germline-derived CDR1 and CDR2 are SGHTA and FQGNSA. CDR3 length: 13 amino acids. CDR3 in DNA: TGTGCCAGCAGCGAGGGACACCCCTACGAGCAGTACTTC. It specifies CASSEGHPYEQYF.

The chain combines TRBV7-9 with TRBJ2-1, with D unresolved. CDR3 length equals 12 residues. Germline CDR1 and CDR2: SEHNR and FQNEAQ (reference sequence). Trimming removed 3 bases from V and 9 bases from J, with 9 bases in between. The CDR3 sequence is CASSLGQVEQFF. The CDR3 region has the DNA TGTGCCAGCAGCTTGGGTCAGGTTGAGCAGTTCTTC.

CDR3 coding DNA: TGTGCCAGCAGCTTAGGCCCACAGGGTTTCGGGGAGCTGTTTTTT. Its translation is CASSLGPQGFGELFF. The rearrangement links TRBV7-2 to TRBJ2-2, with D possibly TRBD1 on 6 matching bases. The CDR3 runs 15 residues. Trimming took off 1 base at V and 7 bases at J, with 13 bases between the two ends. Germline assignment: CDR1 SGHTA and CDR2 FQGNSA. Complete variable domain (other parts from reference TRBV7-2 and TRBJ2-2): GAGVSQSPSNKVTEKGKDVELRCDPISGHTALYWYRQSLGQGLEFLIYFQGNSAPDKSGLPSDRFSAERTGGSVSTLTIQRTQQEDSAVYLCASSLGPQGFGELFFGEGSRLTVL.

The V gene is TRBV19, the J gene TRBJ2-2; 9 bases align to TRBD1. This CDR3 contains 13 residues. CDR1 is LNHDA, CDR2 SQIVND, per germline (reference sequence). The V and J ends lost 8 bases and 4 bases, in that order; junction bases with no gene match: 2. CDR3 bases: TGTGCCAGTTGGGACAGGGTCACCGGGGAGCTGTTTTTT. It yields the protein CASWDRVTGELFF.

This clone turned up a few times. This rearrangement joins TRBV19 to TRBJ1-1, with D possibly matching TRBD1 (5 bases). Trimming stripped 3 bases from V and 10 bases from J, with 12 bases between. This CDR3 region has 12 residues. The V gene's germline CDR1 is LNHDA and CDR2 SQIVND (reference sequence). The CDR3 coding sequence is TGTGCCAGTAGTATCCGGGGGAGTGGAGCTTTCTTT. Protein: CASSIRGSGAFF.